A selection of T cell receptor beta chains follows, all from one sample in a study of shared clonotypes between healthy human individuals. The assay was immunoSEQ multiplex PCR, and TCRdb's table has in-frame clones only and misses some. The sample has hundreds of thousands of clones, 90% to 97% seen once. Sequencing was done on a sample of naive CD4+ T cells sorted from blood. These receptor sequences come from a woman in her 30s in good health. The CDR3 runs from the conserved cysteine through the conserved F or W. D genes are given only for firm matches. Size is omitted from some rows. Given values are once, few, many or a class for expanded clones.

TRBV5-1	TRBJ2-7	NA	14	NA	TGCGCCAGCACCGGGGTCCCCGGGCCCTACGAGCAGTACTTC	CASTGVPGPYEQYF
TRBV27	TRBJ1-5	NA	15	TRBD1	TGTGCCAGCAGGAGGGACAGATCTAGCAATCAGCCCCAGCATTTT	CASRRDRSSNQPQHF
TRBV4-1	TRBJ1-3	NA	16	TRBD1	TGCGCCAGCAGCCAAGGTACACAGGGGTCAGGAAACACCATATATTTT	CASSQGTQGSGNTIYF
TRBV28	TRBJ1-4	once	14	TRBD1	TGTGCCAGCAGTTTGGACAGGGGTAAGGAAAAACTGTTTTTT	CASSLDRGKEKLFF
TRBV15	TRBJ2-1	NA	16	NA	TGTGCCACCAGCCCAATGGACTTGAGCTCCTACAATGAGCAGTTCTTC	CATSPMDLSSYNEQFF
TRBV7-9	TRBJ1-1	NA	16	TRBD1	TGTGCCAGCAGCTTAGGAACCGGACAGGGTCTCACTGAAGCTTTCTTT	CASSLGTGQGLTEAFF
TRBV7-9	TRBJ2-7	NA	14	NA	TGTGCCAGCAGCTATAAAGAAGTTTTCGCCGAGCAGTACTTC	CASSYKEVFAEQYF
TRBV28	TRBJ2-3	NA	13	NA	TGTGCCAGCAGTTTGGACGGCACAGATACGCAGTATTTT	CASSLDGTDTQYF
TRBV6-6	TRBJ2-3	NA	16	TRBD2	TGTGCCAGCAGAACCCATAGCGGGAGGGTGGCAGATACGCAGTATTTT	CASRTHSGRVADTQYF
TRBV7-2	TRBJ1-5	NA	12	NA	TGTGCCAGCACCCTTAGCAATCAGCCCCAGCATTTT	CASTLSNQPQHF
TRBV11-2	TRBJ2-7	NA	17	TRBD1	TGTGCCAGCAGCTTCGTCTATGACGGGACAGGGGCCTACGAGCAGTACTTC	CASSFVYDGTGAYEQYF
TRBV18	TRBJ2-5	NA	16	NA	TGTGCCAGCTCACCACCGGAGTGGCGGGGTCAAGAGACCCAGTACTTC	CASSPPEWRGQETQYF
TRBV28	TRBJ1-6	NA	16	TRBD1	TGTGCCAGCAGTCTACGGCCAGACAGGGGTAATTCACCCCTCCACTTT	CASSLRPDRGNSPLHF
TRBV2	TRBJ2-1	NA	14	TRBD1	TGTGCCAGCAGTGGACAGGGGCTAGGCAATGAGCAGTTCTTC	CASSGQGLGNEQFF
TRBV11-2	TRBJ2-1	NA	14	NA	TGTGCCAGCAGCTTAGCGGTAACCTACAATGAGCAGTTCTTC	CASSLAVTYNEQFF
TRBV2	TRBJ2-7	NA	14	TRBD1	TGTGCCAGCAGTGAATATCGACAGGGTTCTGGGTTGGACTTC	CASSEYRQGSGLDF
TRBV4-1	TRBJ2-1	NA	16	NA	TGCGCCAGCAGCCCGAGAAGCCCAAGCTCCTACAATGAGCAGTTCTTC	CASSPRSPSSYNEQFF
TRBV18	TRBJ2-1	NA	14	NA	TGTGCCAGCTCACCACAAGGACAGTACAATGAGCAGTTCTTC	CASSPQGQYNEQFF
TRBV19	TRBJ1-3	NA	14	NA	TGTGCCAGTAGTATCGGGGGACCTGGAAACACCATATATTTT	CASSIGGPGNTIYF
TRBV27	TRBJ1-1	NA	13	NA	TGTGCCAGCAGTTTAATACCCAACACTGAAGCTTTCTTT	CASSLIPNTEAFF
TRBV4-1	TRBJ1-5	NA	17	TRBD1	TGCGCCAGCAGCCAAGATCGCCAGACAGGGGGCAATCAGCCCCAGCATTTT	CASSQDRQTGGNQPQHF
TRBV5-6	TRBJ1-3	NA	11	NA	TGTGCCAGCAGCAGGGGCGGCACCATATATTTT	CASSRGGTIYF
TRBV19	TRBJ1-6	NA	15	TRBD1	TGTGCCAGTAGATCCGGGACAGGGCTTAATTCACCCCTCCACTTT	CASRSGTGLNSPLHF
TRBV4-2	TRBJ2-3	NA	13	TRBD1	TGTGCCAGCAGCCAAGGGGACAGGGAAGCGCAGTATTTT	CASSQGDREAQYF